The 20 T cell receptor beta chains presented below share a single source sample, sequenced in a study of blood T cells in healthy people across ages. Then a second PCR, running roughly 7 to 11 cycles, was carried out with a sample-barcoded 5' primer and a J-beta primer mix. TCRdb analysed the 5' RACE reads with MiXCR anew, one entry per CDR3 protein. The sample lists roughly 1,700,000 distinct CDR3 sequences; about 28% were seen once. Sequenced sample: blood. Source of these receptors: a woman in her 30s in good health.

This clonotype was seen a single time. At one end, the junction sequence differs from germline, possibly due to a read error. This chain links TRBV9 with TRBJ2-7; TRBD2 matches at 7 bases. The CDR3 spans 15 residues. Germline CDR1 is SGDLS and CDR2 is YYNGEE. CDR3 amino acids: CASGVDWGGRSEQYF. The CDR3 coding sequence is TGTGCCAGCGGCGTGGACTGGGGGGGACGAAGCGAGCAGTACTTC.

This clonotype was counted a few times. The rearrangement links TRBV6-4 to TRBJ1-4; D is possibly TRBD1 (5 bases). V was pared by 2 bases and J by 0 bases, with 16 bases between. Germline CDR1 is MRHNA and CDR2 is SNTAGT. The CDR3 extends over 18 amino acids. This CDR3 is CASSDGAGTVATNEKLFF. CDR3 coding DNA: TGTGCCAGCAGTGACGGGGCAGGGACGGTCGCAACTAATGAAAAACTGTTTTTT.

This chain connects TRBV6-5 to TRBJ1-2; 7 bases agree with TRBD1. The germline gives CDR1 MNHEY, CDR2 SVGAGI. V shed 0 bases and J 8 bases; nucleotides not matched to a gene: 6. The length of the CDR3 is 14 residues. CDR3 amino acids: CASSYSDRAGGYTF. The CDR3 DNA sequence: TGTGCCAGCAGTTACTCCGACAGGGCTGGGGGCTACACCTTC.

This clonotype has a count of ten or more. CDR3 nucleotides: TGTGCCAGCTCACCATCTTTAAGCGGGAGGGCCCTCGAGCAGTACTTC. Protein product: CASSPSLSGRALEQYF. This sequence joins TRBV18 and TRBJ2-7, with 10 bases lining up with TRBD2. This CDR3 spans 16 amino acids. In germline, CDR1 is KGHSH, CDR2 LQKENI. V gave up 2 bases and J gave up 6 bases; unmatched junction bases: 10.

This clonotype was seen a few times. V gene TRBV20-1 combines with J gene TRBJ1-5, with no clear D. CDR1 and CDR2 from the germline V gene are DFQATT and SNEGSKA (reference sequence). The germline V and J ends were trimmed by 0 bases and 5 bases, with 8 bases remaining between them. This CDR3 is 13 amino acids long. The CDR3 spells CSARDGTYQPQHF. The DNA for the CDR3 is TGCAGTGCTAGAGATGGAACGTATCAGCCCCAGCATTTT.

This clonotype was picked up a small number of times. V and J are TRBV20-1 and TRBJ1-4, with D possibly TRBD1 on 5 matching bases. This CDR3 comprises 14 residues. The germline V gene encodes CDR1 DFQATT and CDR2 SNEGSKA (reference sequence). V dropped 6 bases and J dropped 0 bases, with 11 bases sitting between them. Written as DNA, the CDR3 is TGCAGTGCGGCCGGGGGGGCAACTAATGAAAAACTGTTTTTT. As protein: CSAAGGATNEKLFF.

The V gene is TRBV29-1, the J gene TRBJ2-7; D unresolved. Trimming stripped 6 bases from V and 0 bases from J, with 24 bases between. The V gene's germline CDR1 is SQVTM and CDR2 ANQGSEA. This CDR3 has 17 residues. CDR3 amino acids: CSVSRLGRTVSSYEQYF. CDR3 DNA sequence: TGCAGCGTGAGCCGATTAGGACGGACCGTGAGCTCCTACGAGCAGTACTTC.

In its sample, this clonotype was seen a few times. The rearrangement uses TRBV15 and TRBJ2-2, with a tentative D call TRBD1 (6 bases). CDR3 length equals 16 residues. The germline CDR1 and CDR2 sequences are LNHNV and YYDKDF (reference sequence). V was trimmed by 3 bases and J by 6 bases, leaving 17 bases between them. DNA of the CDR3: TGTGCCACCAGCAGGGACTTGGGACAATCTCCCGGGGAGCTGTTTTTT. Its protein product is CATSRDLGQSPGELFF.

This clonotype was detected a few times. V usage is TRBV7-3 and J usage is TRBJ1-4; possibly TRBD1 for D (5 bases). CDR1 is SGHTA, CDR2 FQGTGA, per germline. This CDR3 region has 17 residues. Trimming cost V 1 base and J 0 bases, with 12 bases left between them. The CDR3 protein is CASSLMGRVTTNEKLFF. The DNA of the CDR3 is TGTGCCAGCAGCTTAATGGGCAGGGTTACAACTAATGAAAAACTGTTTTTT.

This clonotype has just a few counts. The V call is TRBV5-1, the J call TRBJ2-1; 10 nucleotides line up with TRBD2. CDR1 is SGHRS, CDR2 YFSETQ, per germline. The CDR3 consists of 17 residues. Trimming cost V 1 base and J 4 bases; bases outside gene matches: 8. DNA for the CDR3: TGCGCCAGCAGCTTGAATCTCCGGACTAGCGGATACAATGAGCAGTTCTTC. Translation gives CASSLNLRTSGYNEQFF. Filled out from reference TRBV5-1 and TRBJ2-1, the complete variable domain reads KAGVTQTPRYLIKTRGQQVTLSCSPISGHRSVSWYQQTPGQGLQFLFEYFSETQRNKGNFPGRFSGRQFSNSRSEMNVSTLELGDSALYLCASSLNLRTSGYNEQFFGPGTRLTVL.

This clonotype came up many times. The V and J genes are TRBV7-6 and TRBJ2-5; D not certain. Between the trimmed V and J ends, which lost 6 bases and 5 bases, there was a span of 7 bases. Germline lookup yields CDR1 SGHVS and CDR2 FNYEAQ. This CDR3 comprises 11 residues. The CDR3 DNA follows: TGTGCCAGCAGGATAGATGAGACCCAGTACTTC. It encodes CASRIDETQYF.

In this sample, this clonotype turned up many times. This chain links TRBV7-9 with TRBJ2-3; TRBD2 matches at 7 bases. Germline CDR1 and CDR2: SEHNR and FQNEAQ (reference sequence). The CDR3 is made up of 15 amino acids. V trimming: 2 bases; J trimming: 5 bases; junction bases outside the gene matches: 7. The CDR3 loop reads CASSLTGGGIDTQYF. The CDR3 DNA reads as TGTGCCAGCAGCTTAACGGGAGGAGGAATAGATACGCAGTATTTT.

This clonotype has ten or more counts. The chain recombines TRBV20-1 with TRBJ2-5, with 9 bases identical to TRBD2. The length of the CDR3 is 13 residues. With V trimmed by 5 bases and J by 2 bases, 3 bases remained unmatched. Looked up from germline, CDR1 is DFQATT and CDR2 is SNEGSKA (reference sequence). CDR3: CSARSGGQETQYF. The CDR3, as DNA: TGCAGTGCTCGTAGCGGGGGACAAGAGACCCAGTACTTC.

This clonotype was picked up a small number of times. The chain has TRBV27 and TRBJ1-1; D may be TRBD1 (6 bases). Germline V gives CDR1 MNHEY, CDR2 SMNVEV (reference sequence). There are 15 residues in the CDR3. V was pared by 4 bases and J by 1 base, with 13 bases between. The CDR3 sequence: CASSWGGRQNTEAFF. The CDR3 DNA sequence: TGTGCCAGCAGTTGGGGGGGGCGGCAGAACACTGAAGCTTTCTTT.

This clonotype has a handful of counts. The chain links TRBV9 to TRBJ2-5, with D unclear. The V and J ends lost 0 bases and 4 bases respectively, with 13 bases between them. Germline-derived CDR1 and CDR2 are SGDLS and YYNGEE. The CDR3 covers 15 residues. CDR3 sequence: CASSVVGRARETQYF. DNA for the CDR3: TGTGCCAGCAGCGTAGTGGGAAGGGCGCGAGAGACCCAGTACTTC.

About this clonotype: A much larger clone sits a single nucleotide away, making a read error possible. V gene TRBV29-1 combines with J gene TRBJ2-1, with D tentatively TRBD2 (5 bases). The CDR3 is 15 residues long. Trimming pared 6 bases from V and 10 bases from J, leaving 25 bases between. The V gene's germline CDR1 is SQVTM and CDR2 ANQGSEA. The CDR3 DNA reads TGCAGCGTCTCCCTTGAAGCCAGGCGAGGGTACGAGCAGTTCTTC. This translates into CSVSLEARRGYEQFF.

The CDR3 DNA is TGTGCCAGCAGCCCCGTACGGGGGGGCTTTGGCTACACCTTC. Its translation: CASSPVRGGFGYTF. The chain recombines TRBV3-1 with TRBJ1-2; a possible D gene is TRBD1 (6 bases). From germline, CDR1 is LGHDT and CDR2 YNNKEL (reference sequence). V shed 4 bases and J shed 7 bases, with 16 bases lying between them. This CDR3 region has 14 residues.

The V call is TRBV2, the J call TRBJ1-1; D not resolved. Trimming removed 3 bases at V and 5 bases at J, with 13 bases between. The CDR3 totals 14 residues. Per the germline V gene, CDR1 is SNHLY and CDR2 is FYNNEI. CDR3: CASSDLGSSTEAFF. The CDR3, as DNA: TGTGCCAGCAGTGATCTGGGAAGTAGTACTGAAGCTTTCTTT.

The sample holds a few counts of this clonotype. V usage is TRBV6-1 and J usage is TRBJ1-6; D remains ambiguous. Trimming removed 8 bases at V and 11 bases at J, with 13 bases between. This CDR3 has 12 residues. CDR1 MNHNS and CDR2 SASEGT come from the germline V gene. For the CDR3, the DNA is TGTGCCAGCTACGGCGTCGGTCCACCCCTCCACTTT. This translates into CASYGVGPPLHF.

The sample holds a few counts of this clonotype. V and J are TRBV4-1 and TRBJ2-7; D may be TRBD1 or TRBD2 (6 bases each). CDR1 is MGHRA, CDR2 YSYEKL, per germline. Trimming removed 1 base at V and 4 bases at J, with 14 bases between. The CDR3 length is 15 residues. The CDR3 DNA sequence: TGCGCCAGCAGCCAAGCCGAGGGGGGAACTTACGAGCAGTACTTC. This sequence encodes CASSQAEGGTYEQYF.